Reported below is one T cell receptor (beta chain). The clone's antigen remains unknown. Qualities for individual bases were not recorded, and no much larger clone is one base off. This sample stems from a study of cytomegalovirus exposure and HLA in healthy donors (dated by TCRdb to about 2017). For context, the study as a whole: According to an earlier analysis of around 600 of the donors, about 190 million T cells yielded roughly 110 million unique TCR beta sequences and 276 Gb of sequence data. An early release covering approximately 600 HLA-typed donors comprised approximately 290 gigabases of sequencing data and around 86 million unique TCR sequences. Of the roughly 400 genotyped donors, approximately 80% fell in the genetic ancestry cluster associated with self-reported Caucasian donors. The aim of the study was to test whether cataloging public T cell receptors could identify signatures of past pathogen exposure. The study profiled the T cell repertoires of fewer than 850 subjects by immunosequencing and related them to cytomegalovirus serostatus. Besides the first cohort of roughly 640 subjects, a separate validation cohort made up of 120 different subjects was used. To predict cytomegalovirus infection status, the study brought together high-throughput TCR immunosequencing, statistical association of individual TCRs with disease status, and machine learning. In a later analysis, previously published TCR beta repertoires from some 640 donors were re-analyzed and high-resolution HLA genotyping was added so that TCR occurrence patterns could be studied. Rather than drawing on any new phenotypic data, the later analysis identified candidate immune exposures from TCR beta sequences and the way those sequences occurred across donors. In an earlier analysis of 550 to 700 of the donors, high-throughput TCR beta sequencing was used to judge whether each TCR beta V gene segment behaved as functional or pseudogenic. Donor age, sex, ethnicity and CMV serostatus were collected together with the repertoire data. A later genetic analysis took genome-wide SNP genotypes for about three fifths of the roughly 700 donors and used that subset as a discovery cohort. Every repertoire in the discovery cohort had been generated on one and the same sequencing platform. HLA typing covered class I and class II loci at four-digit resolution. The number of donors typed differed by locus, with roughly 620-630 for A, B, C, DRB1 and DQB1, roughly 520 for DQA1, 606 for DPA1, and 400 to 490 for DPB1. Four or five DR-DQ haplotypes were handled as single units for association and clustering, since linkage in the cohort was strong. On average, over 200,000 unique TCR beta nucleotide sequences were sequenced per donor among some 430 genotyped donors of the cohort, with roughly 18% of those sequences being non-productive.

The library relied on the immunoSEQ multiplex PCR assay. A mixture of 60 forward primers for TCR Vbeta segments and 13 reverse primers for TCR Jbeta segments was used in the multiplex PCR. A multiplex PCR assay on genomic DNA amplified the CDR3 region of rearranged TCR beta genes. Amplified TCR beta libraries were sequenced as 87-base-pair reads on the Illumina HiSeq System. The authors' analysis ran thus. Across the 500 to 700 repertoires, a later analysis counted roughly 84 million unique TCR beta chains, 9 million to 14 million of which were shared by at least two donors. Raw reads were error-corrected and collapsed into unique sequences with a nearest-neighbor algorithm that merged closely related sequences to remove PCR and sequencing errors. To assign V, D and J gene segments, CDR3 sequences were aligned to IMGT reference sequences. For a sequence to be retained, a match of at least six nucleotides was required to both a V gene segment and a J gene segment. Rearrangements were called productive when the CDR3 lacked stop codons and stayed in frame with V and J; all others were non-productive. CDR3 was defined according to IMGT convention as the region running from the second conserved V-encoded cysteine to the conserved J-encoded phenylalanine. In an earlier analysis of around 540 of the donors, sequences lacking an unambiguous match to a single V gene segment were excluded. An earlier analysis of about 600 of the donors called V segments functional above 56.7% productive rearrangements and segregating when the between-donor standard deviation exceeded 5%. A statistical classification framework was built for diagnosing cytomegalovirus status from the catalog of TCR beta chain sequences. V and J gene assignment, in a later analysis, came from comparing TCR nucleotide sequences with IMGT/GENE-DB human TR gene sequences. In a later analysis, CDR3 sequences and most-parsimonious VDJ recombination scenarios were assigned using the TCRdist pipeline. A later analysis defined each TCR beta chain by its CDR3 amino acid sequence plus V-gene family, and excluded reads lacking a unique V-gene family. As a way to deal with suspected cross-contamination and a sequencing artifact, a later analysis dropped under 600 nucleotide sequences that were highly shared and had low generation probability. For each public chain, a later analysis derived a clonal expansion index from normalized ranks of inferred template counts within each repertoire. In a later analysis, generation probabilities were computed with a VDJ recombination model fitted to out-of-frame rearrangements, and the resulting probabilities were checked against IGoR. A later analysis scored TCR-TCR, TCR-HLA and TCR-CMV co-occurrence with hypergeometric tests, applying a repertoire-size bias correction to TCR pairs. False discovery rates were estimated in a later analysis by permuting HLA or CMV assignments 20 times. In a later analysis, co-occurring TCRs were grouped with DBSCAN, and TCRdist sequence similarity was added when clustering was performed within HLA-allele-positive subsets. Repertoires with fewer than 30,000 or more than 120,000 public chains, plus five repertoires with anomalous nucleotide sharing, were excluded from co-occurrence clustering. In its TCRdb copy, this immuneACCESS table keeps in-frame sequences only and misses some clones. Where compared with another copy, unresolved V genes explain less than half of these, and the others have no known cause. V and J calls and clone size are those listed in that table; D and trimming were worked out from the DNA. The sample includes about 160,000 clones, with over 70% observed a single time. In total, the top ten clones hold 2.5% to 3.5% of the sample.

What the study reported, not specific to this receptor: In a later analysis, several top co-occurrence clusters were reported to appear linked to parvovirus B19, influenza, CMV and Epstein-Barr virus. In a later analysis, HLA-associated TCR beta chains showed more clonal expansion and lower generation probabilities than non-associated chains that were equally common. A later analysis found that TCR association rates varied across HLA loci, with DRB1 alleles showing the most associated TCRs and HLA-C alleles the fewest. Because counts were too low, some 17 rarely observed V segments, including chromosome 9 orphons, were excluded from the earlier analysis of 500 to 700 of the donors. Because some donors lacked HLA typing at each locus, the association tests relied only on the typed subset. When HLA alleles, especially DR and DQ, strongly co-occurred, attributing TCR associations to individual alleles was difficult. Most TCR sequences were observed very rarely across donors, whereas some public TCRs were present in many individuals. In vitro tests confirmed that a few of the cytomegalovirus-associated TCR beta chains recognize cytomegalovirus antigens. In the study, some 160 TCR beta chains were listed as associated with cytomegalovirus. A further reported finding was that TCR beta sequences accurately predicted the HLA-A and HLA-B alleles for most subjects in the first cohort. The presence/absence analyses assumed that sequencing depth was roughly uniform across donors, and that assumption may not be true. The cohort was sequenced for TCR beta chains only, and without alpha or paired-chain data the features that could be detected were limited. In both the original and validation cohorts, the classifier was reported to diagnose cytomegalovirus status with high specificity and sensitivity. A cluster of highly shared sequence variants was judged likely to represent a technical artifact of the sequencing pipeline. In a later genetic analysis, fewer N-insertions in productive TCRs were reported among donors in an Asian-associated ancestry cluster than the approximately 710-donor mean. In a later genetic analysis, a missense DCLRE1C variant was associated with V-gene and J-gene trimming of TCR beta chains, and the association was replicated in an independent cohort. It was suggested by the authors that the approach could potentially be generalized to other disease states and immunological phenotypes. For the cohort, immune exposure information was limited to CMV serostatus. A later analysis associated 16,951 TCR beta sequences with specific HLA alleles at a false discovery rate of 0.05. Most CMV-associated TCR beta chains appeared to be HLA-restricted in a later analysis, and the HLA associations seemed to be driven largely by CMV exposure. Broadly in line with IMGT annotations, most TCR beta V segments showed up in productive rearrangements about 90% or about 30% of the time in an earlier analysis of 587 of the donors. Linkage disequilibrium might explain the correlated functional status among segregating V segments, but an unknown experimental factor could not be excluded. The 87-base-pair reads could not distinguish some IMGT-functional V segments, including TRBV6-2 and TRBV6-3, so those segments were excluded.

The cohort was made up of 666 healthy bone marrow donors. At the time of sampling, all cohort members were nominally healthy, though unrecorded immune exposures were likely present. The donor was CMV seropositive and belonged to the group of 250 to 300 seropositive cohort members. Every donor gave a peripheral blood sample, and the peripheral blood mononuclear cells from that sample were used for TCR beta sequencing. Genomic DNA was extracted from the blood cell samples with the Qiagen DNeasy Blood Extraction Kit. Ends trimmed: V by 7 bases, J by 1 base; bases unmatched to a gene: 3. There are 14 amino acids in the CDR3, from cysteine to phenylalanine inclusive. Kept here is only the CDR3 DNA, which spans 42 bases and is read in frame from base 1. Looking up the germline V gene (reference sequence) yields CDR1 MNHEY and CDR2 SMNVEV.

This receptor was taken from a woman between 45 and 65 years old in good health and CMV-seropositive. The chain is assembled from TRBV27 and TRBJ1-5, with 8 bases in between that match TRBD1. Sequenced material: PBMCs. The nucleotide sequence is given as TGTGCCAGCAAGAGACAGGGGAGCAATCAGCCCCAGCATTTT. Translated, it gives CASKRQGSNQPQHF.